The clone carrying this TCR beta chain was found many times. Its cognate antigen is unknown. Germline CDR1 and CDR2: LGHNA and YNFKEQ. There are 17 residues in the CDR3. Trimming took 0 bases from V and 0 from J, leaving 14 bases between them. Excluded were patients with other autoimmune diseases, uncontrolled infections, pregnancy or lactation. The PBMCs used were ones drawn from about 9.2 ml of fresh peripheral blood. This sample was included in a study of Graves' ophthalmopathy and Graves' hyperthyroidism. Study-wide results and caveats: A 13-signature model separated ophthalmopathy from stable hyperthyroidism, reaching approximately 88% sensitivity and roughly 84% specificity cross-validated. The majority of expanded thyroid clonotypes above 0.001 frequency also occurred in blood.

Amplification of TCR beta CDR3 regions used RNA transcripts. RT-PCR in the first round used HTBI primers; a second-round multiplex PCR followed. A single record per CDR3 protein comes from TCRdb applying MiXCR to the multiplex PCR reads. Of 660,000 or so distinct CDR3 sequences listed, 35% to 45% are singletons. The chain recombines TRBV4-2 with TRBJ1-2, with a tentative D call TRBD1 (6 bases). The TCR was taken from an adult man with Graves' ophthalmopathy. Sequenced sample: peripheral blood. The CDR3 sequence is CASSQDGGQTPNYGYTF. CDR3 coding DNA: TGTGCCAGCAGCCAAGATGGCGGACAGACCCCTAACTATGGCTACACCTTC.